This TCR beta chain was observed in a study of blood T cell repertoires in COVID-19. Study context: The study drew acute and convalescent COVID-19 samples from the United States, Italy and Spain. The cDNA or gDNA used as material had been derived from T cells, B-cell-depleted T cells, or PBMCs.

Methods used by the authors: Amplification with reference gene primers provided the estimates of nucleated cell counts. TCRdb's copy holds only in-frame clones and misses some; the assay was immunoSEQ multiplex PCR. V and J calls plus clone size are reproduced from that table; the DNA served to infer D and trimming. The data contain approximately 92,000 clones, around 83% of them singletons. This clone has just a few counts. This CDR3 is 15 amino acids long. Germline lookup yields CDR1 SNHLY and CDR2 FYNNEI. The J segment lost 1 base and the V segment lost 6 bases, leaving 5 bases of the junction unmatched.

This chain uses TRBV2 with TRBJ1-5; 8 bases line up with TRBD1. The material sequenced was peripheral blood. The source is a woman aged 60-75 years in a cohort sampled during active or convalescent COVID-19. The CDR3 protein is CASRLRTGSNQPQHF. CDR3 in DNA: TGTGCCAGCAGACTTAGGACAGGGAGCAATCAGCCCCAGCATTTT.